This T cell receptor (beta chain) came from a study of cytomegalovirus exposure and HLA in healthy donors. Broader study findings: A subsequent analysis found that TCR clusters from the first cohort also tended to co-occur in the 120 or so validation repertoires, with about 94% of cluster scores above 0. Overall, under 200 TCR beta chains were annotated as cytomegalovirus-associated. Reports described diagnosis of cytomegalovirus status by the classifier as highly specific and sensitive. Most observed TCR sequences were rare, whereas some public TCRs were detected in many donors.

Germline V gene data show CDR1 as SEHNR and CDR2 as FQNEAQ (reference sequence). This CDR3 has 13 residues. Trimming stripped 0 bases from V and 8 bases from J, with 8 bases between. Measured with immunoSEQ multiplex PCR; TCRdb has only the in-frame clones, and not every one. Here the sample spans over 150,000 clones, around nine tenths being singletons. Worth noting for this clone: Its target is unknown.

The J gene is TRBJ2-1, the V gene TRBV7-9, with TRBD1 as a possible D gene (6 bases). The sequenced sample was PBMCs. This sequence was found in a man aged 18 to 35 in good health and CMV-seropositive. CDR3 region: CASSLAGAYEQFF. Here the CDR3 DNA reads TGTGCCAGCAGCTTAGCGGGGGCCTATGAGCAGTTCTTC.